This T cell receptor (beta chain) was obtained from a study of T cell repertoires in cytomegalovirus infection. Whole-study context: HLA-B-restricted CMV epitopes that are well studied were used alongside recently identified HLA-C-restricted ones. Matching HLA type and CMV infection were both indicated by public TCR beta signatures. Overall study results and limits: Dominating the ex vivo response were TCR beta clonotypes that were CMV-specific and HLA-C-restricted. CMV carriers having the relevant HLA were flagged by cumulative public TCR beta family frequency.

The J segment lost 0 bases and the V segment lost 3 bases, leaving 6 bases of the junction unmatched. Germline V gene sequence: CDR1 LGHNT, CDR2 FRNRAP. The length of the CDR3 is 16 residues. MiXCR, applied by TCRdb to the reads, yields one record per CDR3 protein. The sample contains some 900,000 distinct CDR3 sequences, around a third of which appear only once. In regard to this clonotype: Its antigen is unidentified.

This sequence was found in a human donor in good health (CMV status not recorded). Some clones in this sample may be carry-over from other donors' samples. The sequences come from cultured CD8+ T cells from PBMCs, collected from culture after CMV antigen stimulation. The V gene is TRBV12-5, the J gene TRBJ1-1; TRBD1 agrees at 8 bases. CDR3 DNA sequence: TGTGCTAGTGGTTTTTCCTTGACAGGGGTGAACACTGAAGCTTTCTTT. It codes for CASGFSLTGVNTEAFF.